The 18 T cell receptor beta chains listed next were all sequenced from one sample in a study of blood T cell repertoires in COVID-19. Produced via immunoSEQ multiplex PCR; TCRdb's table is partial and in-frame only. The sample lists a few hundred thousand clones, roughly 85% occurring once. The sequenced sample was peripheral blood. These receptors were taken from a woman between 70 and 85 years old with COVID-19, enrolled during active disease.

This chain joins TRBV6-2 or TRBV6-3 and TRBJ2-7; 13 bases map to TRBD2. J lost 4 bases, V lost 2 bases, and 5 bases had no gene match. Germline-derived CDR1 and CDR2 are MNHEY and SVGEGT. The CDR3 spans 16 residues. CDR3: CASSYRGTSGDYEQYF. The CDR3, as DNA: TGTGCCAGCAGTTACCGTGGGACTAGCGGGGATTACGAGCAGTACTTC.

The chain links TRBV18 to TRBJ1-2; D may be TRBD1 (6 bases). Germline V gene data show CDR1 as KGHSH and CDR2 as LQKENI. Deletions cut 3 bases from V and 7 bases from J, with 21 bases between. The length of the CDR3 is 16 residues. In DNA, the CDR3 is TGTGCCAGCTCACCCCAACACACTAGGGGGTGGTTTGGCTACACCTTC. Amino acid sequence: CASSPQHTRGWFGYTF.

This chain uses TRBV15 with TRBJ2-1, with D possibly matching TRBD1 (5 bases). V lost 1 base and J lost 5, with 12 bases in between. The V gene's germline CDR1 is LNHNV and CDR2 YYDKDF (reference sequence). This CDR3 region has 15 residues. The CDR3 here is CATSRGQGKDNEQFF. CDR3 nucleotide sequence: TGTGCCACCAGCAGAGGCCAGGGTAAAGACAATGAGCAGTTCTTC.

The chain combines TRBV19 with TRBJ1-2, with D unclear. Germline values: CDR1 LNHDA, CDR2 SQIVND (reference sequence). The V and J ends lost 7 bases and 0 bases respectively, with 9 bases between them. The CDR3 runs 13 residues. CDR3 nucleotides: TGTGCCAGTAATTTTCGGTCTAACTATGGCTACACCTTC. It yields the protein CASNFRSNYGYTF.

J is TRBJ1-2 and V is TRBV7-2, with 8 bases matching TRBD1. Germline CDR1 reads SGHTA; CDR2 reads FQGNSA. CDR3 length equals 14 residues. The junction had 9 bases not matched to a gene; V was cut back by 7 bases and J by 5 bases. The CDR3, as DNA: TGTGCCAGCACCCCAGGGGGCGCTGAATATGGCTACACCTTC. Protein: CASTPGGAEYGYTF.

This clone has a single count. The J gene is TRBJ2-7, the V gene TRBV9, with 8 bases aligning to TRBD1. Germline assignment: CDR1 SGDLS and CDR2 YYNGEE. The CDR3 has 12 residues. J was trimmed by 6 bases and V by 2 bases; bases with no gene match: 1. CDR3 sequence reads: CASSVDRGEQYF. The CDR3 coding sequence is TGTGCCAGCAGCGTCGACAGGGGCGAGCAGTACTTC.

This chain links TRBV5-8 with TRBJ1-6; D possibly corresponds to TRBD1 (6 bases). Between the trimmed V and J ends, which lost 2 bases and 9 bases, there was a span of 18 bases. Germline V gene data show CDR1 as SGHTS and CDR2 as YDEGEE. There are 16 residues in the CDR3. This chain's CDR3 is CASSFRFGQWGSPLHF. The CDR3 nucleotides read TGTGCCAGCAGCTTTCGTTTCGGACAGTGGGGTTCACCCCTCCACTTT.

This CDR3 reads CASSIQGATEAFF. The CDR3 DNA reads TGTGCCAGTAGTATACAGGGGGCGACTGAAGCTTTCTTT. The rearrangement links TRBV19 to TRBJ1-1; 8 nucleotides match TRBD1. Germline V gene data show CDR1 as LNHDA and CDR2 as SQIVND (reference sequence). J was trimmed by 5 bases and V by 2 bases; bases with no gene match: 1. The CDR3 contains 13 residues.

The rearrangement links TRBV19 to TRBJ1-1; D remains ambiguous. The V gene lost 8 bases and the J gene lost 7 bases, with 17 bases spanning the gap. Germline V gene data show CDR1 as LNHDA and CDR2 as SQIVND (reference sequence). The CDR3 has 13 residues. The DNA for the CDR3 is TGTGCCAGTTCCCCCCACCGAGGGATTGAAGCTTTCTTT. Protein sequence: CASSPHRGIEAFF.

This clone was counted once. This rearrangement joins TRBV30 to TRBJ2-1; 10 nucleotides match TRBD2. V gave up 3 bases and J gave up 2 bases; unmatched junction bases: 7. CDR3 length: 16 amino acids. Per the germline V gene, CDR1 is GTSNPN and CDR2 is SVGIG (reference sequence). The chain's CDR3 is CAWSYPSGGAYNEQFF. In nucleotides, the CDR3 is TGTGCCTGGAGCTACCCTAGCGGGGGAGCCTACAATGAGCAGTTCTTC.

The genes are TRBV7-2 and TRBJ2-5, with 10 bases identical to TRBD2. J was trimmed by 4 bases and V by 0 bases; bases with no gene match: 2. This CDR3 has 15 amino acids. Germline assignment: CDR1 SGHTA and CDR2 FQGNSA. CDR3: CASSLAASGRETQYF. CDR3 nucleotide sequence: TGTGCCAGCAGCTTAGCGGCTAGCGGGAGAGAGACCCAGTACTTC.

V and J are TRBV9 and TRBJ2-7; 7 bases align to TRBD2. CDR1 and CDR2 (germline): SGDLS, YYNGEE. V lost 4 bases to trimming and J lost 3 bases; unmatched junction nucleotides: 13. The CDR3 has 16 amino acids. In nucleotides, the CDR3 is TGTGCCAGCAGCCAAAAATGGGAGGGAGGTGGCTACGAGCAGTACTTC. It specifies CASSQKWEGGGYEQYF. Combining the CDR3 with reference TRBV9 and TRBJ2-7 gives the whole variable domain DSGVTQTPKHLITATGQRVTLRCSPRSGDLSVYWYQQSLDQGLQFLIQYYNGEERAKGNILERFSAQQFPDLHSELNLSSLELGDSALYFCASSQKWEGGGYEQYFGPGTRLTVT.

The sample holds a few counts of this clone. This chain uses TRBV7-9 with TRBJ1-1; D not certain. Germline CDR1 is SEHNR and CDR2 is FQNEAQ (reference sequence). V was cut by 2 bases and J by 10 bases, with 14 bases left in between. CDR3 length: 13 amino acids. CDR3 bases: TGTGCCAGCAGCTTACAGGTATCAGTGGGAGCTTTCTTT. This translates into CASSLQVSVGAFF.

The rearrangement joins TRBV9 to TRBJ2-1; 9 bases align to TRBD2. The CDR3 is 17 amino acids. Germline V lookup: CDR1 SGDLS, CDR2 YYNGEE. Germline trimming cut 1 base from V and 6 bases from J; bases unmatched to any gene: 11. The CDR3 region is CASSVSILAGSFNEQFF. The CDR3 nucleotides are TGTGCCAGCAGCGTATCTATCCTAGCGGGATCTTTCAATGAGCAGTTCTTC.

The chain uses TRBV27 and TRBJ2-7, with D tentatively TRBD1 (5 bases). The ends were cut back, 5 bases at V and 2 bases at J, with 13 bases in the middle. Germline CDR1 reads MNHEY; CDR2 reads SMNVEV (reference sequence). CDR3 length: 14 amino acids. The CDR3 DNA reads TGTGCCAGCAGTCCCACGACAGTTACCTACGAGCAGTACTTC. Amino acids: CASSPTTVTYEQYF.

The CDR3 loop is CASSLTVMNTEAFF. In DNA form, the CDR3 reads TGTGCCAGCAGCCTCACAGTGATGAACACTGAAGCTTTCTTT. The J gene is TRBJ1-1, the V gene TRBV27, with D unresolved. V was cut by 6 bases and J by 0 bases, with 11 bases left in between. Germline values: CDR1 MNHEY, CDR2 SMNVEV (reference sequence). CDR3 length: 14 residues.

Turning to this clone: One end of the junction varies from germline; a read error may be responsible. The chain recombines TRBV15 with TRBJ1-3, with D perhaps matching TRBD1 (6 bases). The CDR3 runs to 12 residues. CDR1 LNHNV and CDR2 YYDKDF come from the germline V gene (reference sequence). CDR3 DNA sequence: TGTGCCACCAGCAGAGACCGGGACACCTCGAATTTT. Translated: CATSRDRDTSNF.

The rearrangement uses TRBV6-5 and TRBJ1-5, with D tentatively TRBD1 (6 bases). The germline CDR1 and CDR2 sequences are MNHEY and SVGAGI. The V gene lost 5 bases and the J gene lost 2 bases, with 13 bases spanning the gap. This CDR3 comprises 15 residues. CDR3: CASSTTGSGNQPQHF. The CDR3 DNA reads as TGTGCCAGCAGTACAACAGGGTCGGGCAATCAGCCCCAGCATTTT.